In its sample, the clone carrying this T cell receptor beta chain was seen a few times. Its antigen is not identified. Trimming cost V 8 bases and J 1 base, with 9 bases left between them. This CDR3 comprises 11 residues. Germline V gene lookup returns CDR1 GTSNPN and CDR2 SVGIG (reference sequence). This record belongs to a study of vaccination effects on CD4 cells after COVID-19. Sequencing followed a ViraFEST assay step that expanded antigen-specific CD4+ T cells with viral peptide pools. At the end of less than 12 days of culture, CD4+ T cells were isolated. The individual was infected with SARS-CoV-2 between March and December 2020, as confirmed by PCR. An HIV-1 Nef peptide pool was the negative control culture. A half-medium replacement with IL-2 medium was carried out on days 3 and 7. This table comes from immunoSEQ multiplex PCR, and its TCRdb copy is limited to in-frame clones, with some not included. The sample holds under 60,000 clones, under 80% seen once.

The TCR comes from a human donor who had a prior SARS-CoV-2 infection. This chain uses TRBV30 with TRBJ2-7; D perhaps matches TRBD1 (6 bases). The sequences come from CD4+ T cells from PBMCs cultured with HIV peptides, collected before COVID-19 vaccination. As for subset: HIV-1 Nef peptide pool negative control/reference culture. This chain's CDR3 is CARGQSYEQYF. Written as DNA, the CDR3 is TGTGCCCGCGGACAGTCCTACGAGCAGTACTTC.